This TCR beta chain was captured by sequencing in a study of T-cell reconstitution after alpha-beta-depleted transplantation in children. There are 15 residues in the CDR3. Unmatched junction bases numbered 3, after V lost 2 bases and J lost 5 bases. Germline loops: CDR1 SQVTM, CDR2 ANQGSEA. Preparation of the TCRbeta library involved a method that used unique molecular identifiers. In TCRdb, the PCR reads were re-called with MiXCR into one record per CDR3 protein. The data show 500,000 or so distinct CDR3 sequences, roughly 33% seen once. This receptor was obtained from a human donor who donated a stem cell graft to a child with aplastic anemia. This chain connects TRBV29-1 to TRBJ2-3; 14 bases are a match to TRBD2. Sample: PBMCs from the stem cell graft donor, taken from the stem cell graft. The CDR3 DNA sequence: TGCAGCGTTGAAACCGGACTAGCGGGAGGAGATACGCAGTATTTT. Its protein is CSVETGLAGGDTQYF.